The 10 T cell receptor beta chains reported below all come from one sample, sequenced in a study of shared clonotypes between healthy human individuals. Sequencing was performed with immunoSEQ multiplex PCR; in TCRdb, only in-frame clones are kept and a portion is missing. Of 1.5 million to 2.5 million clones listed, less than 95% are singletons. CD8 cells classed as naive were CD45RO-negative and positively selected for CCR7, excluding terminally differentiated effector memory CD45RA+ cells. The sequenced sample consisted of naive CD8+ T cells sorted from blood. The receptors come from a man in his late teens or twenties in good health.

Comment on this clone: This specimen includes other DNA sequences encoding the same CDR3. The chain employs TRBV6-5 and TRBJ2-2; D is undetermined. Germline V gene data show CDR1 as MNHEY and CDR2 as SVGAGI. Trimming cost V 4 bases and J 3 bases, with 3 bases left between them. The CDR3 has 12 amino acids. The CDR3 loop is CASSLDTGELFF. The CDR3 nucleotides are TGTGCCAGCAGTTTAGACACCGGGGAGCTGTTTTTT.

The CDR3 sequence: CASDPFLSNQPQHF. DNA for the CDR3: TGTGCCAGCGACCCCTTCTTAAGCAATCAGCCCCAGCATTTT. The chain has TRBV21-1 and TRBJ1-5. TRBV21-1 is a pseudogene segment. CDR3 length: 14 residues.

The chain uses TRBV27 and TRBJ1-3; 7 nucleotides match TRBD1. J was trimmed by 2 bases and V by 4 bases; bases with no gene match: 8. Germline values: CDR1 MNHEY, CDR2 SMNVEV (reference sequence). The CDR3 consists of 16 residues. The CDR3 bases are TGTGCCAGCAGTTCTATAACAGGGGCGGCTGGAAACACCATATATTTT. This sequence encodes CASSSITGAAGNTIYF.

V is TRBV4-2 and J is TRBJ2-5; TRBD1 aligns across 8 bases. Germline CDR1 LGHNA, CDR2 YNFKEQ. V was pared by 4 bases and J by 5 bases, with 3 bases of the junction left unmatched. CDR3 length: 13 amino acids. Here the CDR3 reads CASSPNRGETQYF. The CDR3 DNA reads as TGTGCCAGCAGCCCCAACAGGGGGGAGACCCAGTACTTC.

The V call is TRBV11-2, the J call TRBJ2-7; D remains unclear. Germline V gene lookup returns CDR1 SGHAT and CDR2 FQNNGV. Deletions cut 5 bases from V and 3 bases from J, with 8 bases between. CDR3 length equals 12 residues. Here the CDR3 DNA reads TGTGCCAGCAGCCCCTGGGGCTACGAGCAGTACTTC. The encoded protein is CASSPWGYEQYF.

The rearrangement joins TRBV7-2 to TRBJ2-7, with TRBD2 matching over 10 bases. V was pared by 3 bases and J by 0 bases, with 2 bases of the junction left unmatched. The CDR3 loop spans 15 amino acids. Germline-derived CDR1 and CDR2 are SGHTA and FQGNSA. The chain's CDR3 is CASSFLAGASYEQYF. The CDR3 coding sequence is TGTGCCAGCAGCTTCCTAGCGGGAGCCTCCTACGAGCAGTACTTC.

The chain is built from TRBV7-8 and TRBJ1-2; D is perhaps TRBD1 (6 bases). The CDR3 has 14 residues. V was trimmed by 0 bases and J by 4 bases, leaving 9 bases between them. CDR1 is SGHVS and CDR2 is FQNEAQ in the germline V gene. CDR3 amino acids: CASSLAEGGYGYTF. The CDR3 nucleotides are TGTGCCAGCAGCTTAGCGGAGGGGGGCTATGGCTACACCTTC.

Of note for this clone: Within the sample, other DNA sequences also encode this same CDR3. The chain recombines TRBV6-5 with TRBJ2-7, with TRBD2 as a possible D gene (6 bases). The V end was cut by 2 bases, the J end by 4 bases, with 9 bases between. CDR1 is MNHEY, CDR2 SVGAGI, per germline. The CDR3 contains 13 residues. CDR3 nucleotide sequence: TGTGCCAGCAGTTACGGGGCGGGGTACGAGCAGTACTTC. Translation: CASSYGAGYEQYF.

The chain couples TRBV6-6 to TRBJ1-1; 8 bases map to TRBD1. The trim removed 5 bases at V and 1 base at J, leaving 6 bases unmatched. The CDR3 is 15 residues long. Germline V CDR1 and CDR2: MNHNY, SVGAGI (reference sequence). CDR3: CASSPWTGSNTEAFF. For the CDR3, the DNA is TGTGCCAGCAGTCCCTGGACAGGGTCGAACACTGAAGCTTTCTTT.

The chain employs TRBV29-1 and TRBJ2-7; no firm D call. The CDR3 has 17 residues. With 3 bases removed from V and 2 bases from J, the gap between germline ends came to 23 bases. CDR1 is SQVTM, CDR2 ANQGSEA, per germline. CDR3 in amino acids: CSVDGRVGPNDPYEQYF. As DNA, the CDR3 is TGCAGCGTTGACGGAAGGGTAGGGCCTAACGATCCCTACGAGCAGTACTTC.